This T cell receptor (beta chain) was obtained from a study of PD-L1 blockade in urothelial cancer. At the level of the study: Male sex and bladder-origin urothelial cancer were recorded for about 90% of the roughly 30 patients. Patients had undergone 0 to 3 prior chemotherapy regimens. A median about 150,000 T cells were found in blood samples.

CDR3 size: 13 residues. V lost 7 bases and J lost 3, with 10 bases in between. Per the germline V gene, CDR1 is MGHDK and CDR2 is SYGVNS. Time point noted: peripheral blood 6 weeks after treatment start. Produced via immunoSEQ multiplex PCR; TCRdb's table is partial and in-frame only. The sample yields around 100,000 clones, around 93% seen once. The chain couples TRBV25-1 to TRBJ1-3; D uncertain. This specimen was PBMCs, taken around atezolizumab (anti-PD-L1) treatment. The source is a man in his 60s with urothelial cancer. The CDR3 loop is CASNSASGNTIYF. CDR3 DNA sequence: TGTGCCAGCAATTCTGCCAGTGGAAACACCATATATTTT.